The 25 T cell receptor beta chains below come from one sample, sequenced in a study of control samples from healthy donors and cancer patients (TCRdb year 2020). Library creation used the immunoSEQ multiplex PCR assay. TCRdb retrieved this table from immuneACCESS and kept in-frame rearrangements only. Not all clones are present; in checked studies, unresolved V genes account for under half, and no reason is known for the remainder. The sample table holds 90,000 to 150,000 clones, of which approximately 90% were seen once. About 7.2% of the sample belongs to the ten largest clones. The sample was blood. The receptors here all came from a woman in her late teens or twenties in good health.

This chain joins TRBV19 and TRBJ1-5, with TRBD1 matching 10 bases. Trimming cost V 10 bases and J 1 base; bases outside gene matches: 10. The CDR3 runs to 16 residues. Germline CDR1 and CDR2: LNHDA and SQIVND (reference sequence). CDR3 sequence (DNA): TGTGCCACCAGGGACAGGGGAGTTGGGAGCAATCAGCCCCAGCATTTT. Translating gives CATRDRGVGSNQPQHF.

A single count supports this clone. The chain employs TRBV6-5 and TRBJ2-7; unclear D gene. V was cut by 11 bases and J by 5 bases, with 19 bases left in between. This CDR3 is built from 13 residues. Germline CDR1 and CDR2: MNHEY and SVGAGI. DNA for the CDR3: TGTGCCTGCTCGACCCCTCCCCAGGACGAGCAGTACTTC. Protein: CACSTPPQDEQYF.

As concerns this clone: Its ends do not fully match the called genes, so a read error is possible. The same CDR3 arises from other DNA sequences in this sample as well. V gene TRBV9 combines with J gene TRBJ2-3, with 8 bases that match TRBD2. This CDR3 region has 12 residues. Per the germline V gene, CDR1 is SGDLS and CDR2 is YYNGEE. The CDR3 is CASSVAGYTQYF. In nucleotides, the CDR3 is TGTGCCAGTAGCGTAGCGGGATATACGCAGTATTTT.

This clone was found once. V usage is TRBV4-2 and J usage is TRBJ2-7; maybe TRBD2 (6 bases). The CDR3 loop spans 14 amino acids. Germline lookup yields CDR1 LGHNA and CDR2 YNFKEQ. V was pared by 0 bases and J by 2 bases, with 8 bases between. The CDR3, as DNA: TGTGCCAGCAGCCAAGAGAGACTAGCCTACGAGCAGTACTTC. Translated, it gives CASSQERLAYEQYF.

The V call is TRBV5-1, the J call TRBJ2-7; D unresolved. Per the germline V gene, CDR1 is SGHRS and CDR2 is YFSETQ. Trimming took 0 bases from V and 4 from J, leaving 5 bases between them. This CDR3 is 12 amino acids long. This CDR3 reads CASSLEGYEQYF. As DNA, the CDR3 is TGCGCCAGCAGCTTGGAGGGTTACGAGCAGTACTTC.

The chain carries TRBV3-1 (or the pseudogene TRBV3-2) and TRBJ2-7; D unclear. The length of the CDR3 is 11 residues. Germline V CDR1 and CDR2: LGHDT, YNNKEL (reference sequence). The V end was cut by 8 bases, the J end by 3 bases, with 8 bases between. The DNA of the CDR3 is TGTGCCAGCGGTTTAAGCTACGAGCAGTACTTC. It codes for CASGLSYEQYF.

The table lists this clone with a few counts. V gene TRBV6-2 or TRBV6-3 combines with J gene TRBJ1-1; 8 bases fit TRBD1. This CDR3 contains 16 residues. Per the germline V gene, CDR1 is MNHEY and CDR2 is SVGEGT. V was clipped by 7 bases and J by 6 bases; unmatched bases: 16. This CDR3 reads CASTPAPGQGVPEAFF. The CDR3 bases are TGTGCCAGCACCCCGGCCCCTGGACAGGGTGTGCCTGAAGCTTTCTTT.

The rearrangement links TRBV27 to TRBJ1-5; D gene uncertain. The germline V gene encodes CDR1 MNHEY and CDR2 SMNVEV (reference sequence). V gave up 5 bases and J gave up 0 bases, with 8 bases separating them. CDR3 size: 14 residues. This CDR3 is CASSPHGSNQPQHF. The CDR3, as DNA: TGTGCCAGCAGTCCCCACGGTAGCAATCAGCCCCAGCATTTT.

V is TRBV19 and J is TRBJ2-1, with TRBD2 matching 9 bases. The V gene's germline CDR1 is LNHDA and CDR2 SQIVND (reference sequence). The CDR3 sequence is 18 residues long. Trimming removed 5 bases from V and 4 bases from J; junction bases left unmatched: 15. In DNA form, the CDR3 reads TGTGCCAGTAGTTCGCCACGACTAGCGGTGCCCGAGTACAATGAGCAGTTCTTC. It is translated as CASSSPRLAVPEYNEQFF.

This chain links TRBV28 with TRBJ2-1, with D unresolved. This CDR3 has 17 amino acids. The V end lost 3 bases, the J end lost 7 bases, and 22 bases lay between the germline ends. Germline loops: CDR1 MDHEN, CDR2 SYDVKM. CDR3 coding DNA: TGTGCCAGCAGTTTCCCGACGGACGGGCTCTTGACTAATGAGCAGTTCTTC. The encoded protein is CASSFPTDGLLTNEQFF. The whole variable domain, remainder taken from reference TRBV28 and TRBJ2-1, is DVKVTQSSRYLVKRTGEKVFLECVQDMDHENMFWYRQDPGLGLRLIYFSYDVKMKEKGDIPEGYSVSREKKERFSLILESASTNQTSMYLCASSFPTDGLLTNEQFFGPGTRLTVL.

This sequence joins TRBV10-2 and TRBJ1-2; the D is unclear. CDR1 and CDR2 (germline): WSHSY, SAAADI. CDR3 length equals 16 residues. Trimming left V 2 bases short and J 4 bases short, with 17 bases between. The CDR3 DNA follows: TGCGCCAGCAGTGAGGCGGCTACCCAGCCCGCCTATGGCTACACCTTC. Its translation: CASSEAATQPAYGYTF.

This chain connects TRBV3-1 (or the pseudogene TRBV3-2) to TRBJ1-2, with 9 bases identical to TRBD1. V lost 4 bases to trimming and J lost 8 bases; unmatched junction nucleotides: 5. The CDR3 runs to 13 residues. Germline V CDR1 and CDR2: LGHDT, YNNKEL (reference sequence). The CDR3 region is CASSPRDRDGYTF. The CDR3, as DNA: TGTGCCAGCAGCCCCCGGGACAGGGACGGCTACACCTTC.

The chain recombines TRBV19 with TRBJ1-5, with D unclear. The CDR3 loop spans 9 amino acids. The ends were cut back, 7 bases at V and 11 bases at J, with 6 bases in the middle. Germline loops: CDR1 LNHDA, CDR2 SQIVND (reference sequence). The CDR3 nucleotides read TGTGCCAGTATGAGAGCCCAGCATTTT. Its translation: CASMRAQHF. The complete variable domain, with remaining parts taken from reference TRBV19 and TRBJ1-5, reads DGGITQSPKYLFRKEGQNVTLSCEQNLNHDAMYWYRQDPGQGLRLIYYSQIVNDFQKGDIAEGYSVSREKKESFPLTVTSAQKNPTAFYLCASMRAQHFGDGTRLSIL.

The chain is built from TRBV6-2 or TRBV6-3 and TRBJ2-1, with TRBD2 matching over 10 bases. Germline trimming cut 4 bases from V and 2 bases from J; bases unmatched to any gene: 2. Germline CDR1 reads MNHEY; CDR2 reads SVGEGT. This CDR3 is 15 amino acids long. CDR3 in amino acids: CASSSSGGAYNEQFF. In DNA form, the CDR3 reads TGTGCCAGCAGTTCCAGCGGGGGGGCCTACAATGAGCAGTTCTTC.

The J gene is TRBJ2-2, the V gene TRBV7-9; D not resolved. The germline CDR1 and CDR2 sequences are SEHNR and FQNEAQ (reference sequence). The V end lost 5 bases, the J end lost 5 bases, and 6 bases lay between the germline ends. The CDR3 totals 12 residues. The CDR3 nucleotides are TGTGCCAGCAGCCGTGTTACCGGGGAGCTGTTTTTT. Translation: CASSRVTGELFF.

The CDR3 is CASGAGTGELFF. Here the CDR3 DNA reads TGTGCCAGCGGGGCGGGGACCGGGGAGCTGTTTTTT. The J gene is TRBJ2-2, the V gene TRBV12-3 or TRBV12-4, with a tentative D call TRBD2 (6 bases). The V end was cut by 8 bases, the J end by 5 bases, with 9 bases between. The CDR3 spans 12 residues.

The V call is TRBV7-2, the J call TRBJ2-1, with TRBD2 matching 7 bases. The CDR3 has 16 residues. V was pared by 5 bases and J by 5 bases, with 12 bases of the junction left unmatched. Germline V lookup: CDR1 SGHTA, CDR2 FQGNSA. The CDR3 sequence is CASSPGGGPGNNEQFF. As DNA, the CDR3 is TGTGCCAGCAGCCCCGGGGGAGGGCCAGGAAACAATGAGCAGTTCTTC.

The CDR3 DNA reads TGTGCCATCAGTGAGTCGAGGACCACAGATACGCAGTATTTT. Amino acid sequence: CAISESRTTDTQYF. The chain employs TRBV10-3 and TRBJ2-3; D remains unclear. This CDR3 region has 14 residues. The ends were cut back, 0 bases at V and 2 bases at J, with 6 bases in the middle. CDR1 and CDR2 from the germline V gene are ENHRY and SYGVKD.

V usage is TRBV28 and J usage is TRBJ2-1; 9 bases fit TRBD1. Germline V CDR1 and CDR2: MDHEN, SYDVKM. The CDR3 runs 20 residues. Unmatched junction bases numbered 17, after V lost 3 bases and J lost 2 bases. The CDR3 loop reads CASSLSHTHTGTGPYNEQFF. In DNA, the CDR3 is TGTGCCAGCAGTTTGTCTCACACTCACACCGGGACAGGGCCCTACAATGAGCAGTTCTTC.

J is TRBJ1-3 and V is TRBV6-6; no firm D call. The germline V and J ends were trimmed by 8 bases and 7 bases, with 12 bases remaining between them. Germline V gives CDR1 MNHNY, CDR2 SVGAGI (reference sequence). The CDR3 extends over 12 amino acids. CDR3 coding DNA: TGTGCCAGCGGGCTTTTACCTAACACCATATATTTT. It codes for CASGLLPNTIYF.

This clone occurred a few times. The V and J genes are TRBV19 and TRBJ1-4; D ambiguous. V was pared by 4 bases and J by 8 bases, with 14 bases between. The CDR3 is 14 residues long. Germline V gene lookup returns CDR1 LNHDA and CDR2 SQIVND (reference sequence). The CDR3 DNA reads TGTGCCAGTAGTAACCCCCCAGGAATGGAAAAACTGTTTTTT. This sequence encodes CASSNPPGMEKLFF.

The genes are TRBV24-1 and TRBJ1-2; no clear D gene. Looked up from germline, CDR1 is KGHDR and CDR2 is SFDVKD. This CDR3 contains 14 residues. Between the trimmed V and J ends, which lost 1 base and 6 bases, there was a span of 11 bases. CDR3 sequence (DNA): TGTGCCACCAGTGATTTCCTGGGTATTGATGGCTACACCTTC. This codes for CATSDFLGIDGYTF.

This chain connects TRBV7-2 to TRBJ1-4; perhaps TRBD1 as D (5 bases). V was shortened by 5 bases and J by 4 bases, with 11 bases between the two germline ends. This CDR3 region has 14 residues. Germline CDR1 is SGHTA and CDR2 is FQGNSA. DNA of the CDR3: TGTGCCAGCAGCGCCAGCGGGGGTAATGAAAAACTGTTTTTT. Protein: CASSASGGNEKLFF.

The CDR3, as DNA: TGTGCCAGCAGCCATTATGCAACTAATGAAAAACTGTTTTTT. Protein: CASSHYATNEKLFF. The genes are TRBV11-2 and TRBJ1-4, with D uncertain. The CDR3 is 14 amino acids. Germline V gene sequence: CDR1 SGHAT, CDR2 FQNNGV. Between the trimmed V and J ends, which lost 5 bases and 0 bases, there was a span of 7 bases.

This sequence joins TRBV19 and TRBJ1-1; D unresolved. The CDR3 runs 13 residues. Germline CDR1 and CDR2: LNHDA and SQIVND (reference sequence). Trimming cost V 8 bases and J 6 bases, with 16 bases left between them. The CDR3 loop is CASPSPGMAEAFF. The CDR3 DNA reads TGTGCCAGTCCCTCCCCTGGAATGGCTGAAGCTTTCTTT.